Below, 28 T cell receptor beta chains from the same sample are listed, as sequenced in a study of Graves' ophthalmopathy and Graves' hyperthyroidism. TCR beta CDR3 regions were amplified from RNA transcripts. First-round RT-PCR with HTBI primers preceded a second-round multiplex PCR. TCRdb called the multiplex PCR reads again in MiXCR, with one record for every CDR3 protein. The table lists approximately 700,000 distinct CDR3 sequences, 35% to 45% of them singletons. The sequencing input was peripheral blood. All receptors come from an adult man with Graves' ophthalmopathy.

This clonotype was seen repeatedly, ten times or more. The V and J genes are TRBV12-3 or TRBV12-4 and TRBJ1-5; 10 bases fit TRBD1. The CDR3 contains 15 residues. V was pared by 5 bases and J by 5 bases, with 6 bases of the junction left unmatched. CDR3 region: CASSRDRGGYQPQHF. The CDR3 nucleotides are TGTGCCAGCAGTCGGGACAGGGGAGGGTATCAGCCCCAGCATTTT.

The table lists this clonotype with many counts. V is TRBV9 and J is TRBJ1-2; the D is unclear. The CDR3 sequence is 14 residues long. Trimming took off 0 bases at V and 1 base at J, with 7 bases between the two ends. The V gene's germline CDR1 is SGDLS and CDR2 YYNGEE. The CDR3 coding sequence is TGTGCCAGCAGCGTAGATGGGAGTAACTATGGCTACACCTTC. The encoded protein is CASSVDGSNYGYTF.

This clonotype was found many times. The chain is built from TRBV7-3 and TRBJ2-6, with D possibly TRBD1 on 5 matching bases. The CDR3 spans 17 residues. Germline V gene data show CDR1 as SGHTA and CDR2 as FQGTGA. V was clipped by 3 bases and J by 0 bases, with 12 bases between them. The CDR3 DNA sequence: TGTGCCAGCAGCTTCGGTCAGGGATTCTCTGGGGCCAACGTCCTGACTTTC. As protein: CASSFGQGFSGANVLTF.

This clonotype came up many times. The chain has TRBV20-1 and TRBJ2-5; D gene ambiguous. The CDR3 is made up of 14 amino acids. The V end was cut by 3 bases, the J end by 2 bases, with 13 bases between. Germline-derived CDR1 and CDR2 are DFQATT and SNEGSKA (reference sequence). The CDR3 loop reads CSASLGKLQETQYF. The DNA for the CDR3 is TGCAGTGCTAGTCTGGGAAAGCTACAAGAGACCCAGTACTTC.

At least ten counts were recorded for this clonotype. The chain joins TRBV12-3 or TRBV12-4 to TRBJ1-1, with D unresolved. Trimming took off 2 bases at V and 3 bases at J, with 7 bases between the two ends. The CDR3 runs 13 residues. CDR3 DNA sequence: TGTGCCAGCAGTTTAACAGCGGACACTGAAGCTTTCTTT. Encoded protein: CASSLTADTEAFF.

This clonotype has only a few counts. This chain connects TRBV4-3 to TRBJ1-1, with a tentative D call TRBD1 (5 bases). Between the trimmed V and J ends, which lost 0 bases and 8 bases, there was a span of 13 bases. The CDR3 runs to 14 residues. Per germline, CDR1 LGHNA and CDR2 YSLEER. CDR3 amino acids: CASSQDGAGGEAFF. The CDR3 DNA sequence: TGCGCCAGCAGCCAAGATGGGGCAGGCGGCGAAGCTTTCTTT.

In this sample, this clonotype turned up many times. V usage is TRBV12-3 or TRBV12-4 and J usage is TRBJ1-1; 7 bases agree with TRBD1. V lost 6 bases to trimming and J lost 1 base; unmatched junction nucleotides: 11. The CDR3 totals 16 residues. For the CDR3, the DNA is TGTGCCAGCAGCCCGACCTGGGACAGACCGAACACTGAAGCTTTCTTT. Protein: CASSPTWDRPNTEAFF.

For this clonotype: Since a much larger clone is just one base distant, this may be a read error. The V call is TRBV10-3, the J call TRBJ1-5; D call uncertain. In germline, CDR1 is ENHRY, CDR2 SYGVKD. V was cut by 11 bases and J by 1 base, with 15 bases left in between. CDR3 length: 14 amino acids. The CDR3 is CAGSLRVSNQPQHF. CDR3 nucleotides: TGTGCCGGCAGTTTAAGGGTGAGCAATCAGCCCCAGCATTTT.

The CDR3 DNA is TGTGCCAGCAGCGGGGACAGGGGTGTTCGCCAAGAGACCCAGTACTTC. It specifies CASSGDRGVRQETQYF. This chain connects TRBV9 to TRBJ2-5; 10 bases line up with TRBD1. The J segment lost 1 base and the V segment lost 3 bases, leaving 6 bases of the junction unmatched. The CDR3 runs 16 residues. Germline values: CDR1 SGDLS, CDR2 YYNGEE.

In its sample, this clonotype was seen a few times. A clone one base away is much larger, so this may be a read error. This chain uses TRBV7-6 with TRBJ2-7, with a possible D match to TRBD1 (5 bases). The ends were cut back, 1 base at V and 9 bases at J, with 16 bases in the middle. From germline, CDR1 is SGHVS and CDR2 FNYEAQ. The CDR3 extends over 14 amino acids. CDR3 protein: CASSLDQGTIGQYF. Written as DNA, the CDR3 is TGTGCCAGCAGCTTAGACCAGGGAACTATCGGGCAGTACTTC.

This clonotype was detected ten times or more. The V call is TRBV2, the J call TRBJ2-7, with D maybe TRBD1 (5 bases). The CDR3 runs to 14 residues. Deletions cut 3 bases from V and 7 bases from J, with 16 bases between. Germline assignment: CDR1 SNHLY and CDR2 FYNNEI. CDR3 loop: CASSDGARWSEQYF. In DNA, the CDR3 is TGTGCCAGCAGTGATGGGGCGCGGTGGTCTGAGCAGTACTTC.

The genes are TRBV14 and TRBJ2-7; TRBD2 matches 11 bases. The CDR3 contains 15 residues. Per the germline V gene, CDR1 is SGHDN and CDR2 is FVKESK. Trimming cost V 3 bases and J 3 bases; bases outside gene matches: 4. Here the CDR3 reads CASSQAGTSGYEQYF. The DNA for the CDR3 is TGTGCCAGCAGCCAGGCCGGGACTAGCGGCTACGAGCAGTACTTC.

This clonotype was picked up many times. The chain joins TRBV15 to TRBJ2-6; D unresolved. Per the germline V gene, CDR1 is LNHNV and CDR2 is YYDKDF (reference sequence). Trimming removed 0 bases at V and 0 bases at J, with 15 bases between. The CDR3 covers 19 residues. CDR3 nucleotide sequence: TGTGCCACCAGCAGAGATAAACCGCCCCCACTCTCTGGGGCCAACGTCCTGACTTTC. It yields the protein CATSRDKPPPLSGANVLTF.

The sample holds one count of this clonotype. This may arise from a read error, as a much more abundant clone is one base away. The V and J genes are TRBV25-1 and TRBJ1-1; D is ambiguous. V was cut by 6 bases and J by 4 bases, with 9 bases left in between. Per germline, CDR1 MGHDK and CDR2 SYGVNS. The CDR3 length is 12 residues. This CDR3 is CASSYVSTEAFF. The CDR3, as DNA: TGTGCCAGCAGCTACGTGAGCACTGAAGCTTTCTTT.

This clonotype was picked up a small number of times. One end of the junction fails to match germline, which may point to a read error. The CDR3 DNA follows: TGCGCCAGCAGCCAAGATGTTGGGGGCGGGACTGAAGCTTTCTTT. Translated, it gives CASSQDVGGGTEAFF. The chain couples TRBV7-2 to TRBJ1-1, with D tentatively TRBD1 (6 bases). The germline V gene has CDR1 SGHTA and CDR2 FQGNSA. The CDR3 extends over 15 amino acids.

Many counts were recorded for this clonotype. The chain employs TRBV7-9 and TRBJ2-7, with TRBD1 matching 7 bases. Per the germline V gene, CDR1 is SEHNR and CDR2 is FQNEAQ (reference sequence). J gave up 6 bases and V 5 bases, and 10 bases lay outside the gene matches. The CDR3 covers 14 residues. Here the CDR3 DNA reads TGTGCCAGCAGCAAAACAGGGGTCTTGGGCGAGCAGTACTTC. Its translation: CASSKTGVLGEQYF.

In DNA form, the CDR3 reads TGTGCCACCAGCCCTCGGACTAGCGGGAGTTCGGGACAGGAAGAGACCCAGTACTTC. Its protein product is CATSPRTSGSSGQEETQYF. The rearrangement joins TRBV15 to TRBJ2-5; 13 bases agree with TRBD2. This CDR3 comprises 19 residues. V trimming: 5 bases; J trimming: 3 bases; junction bases outside the gene matches: 15. CDR1 and CDR2 from the germline V gene are LNHNV and YYDKDF (reference sequence).

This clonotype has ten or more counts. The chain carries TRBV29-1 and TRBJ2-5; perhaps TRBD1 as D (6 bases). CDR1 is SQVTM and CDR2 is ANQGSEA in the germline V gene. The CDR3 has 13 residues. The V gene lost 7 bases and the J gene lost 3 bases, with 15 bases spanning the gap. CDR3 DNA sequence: TGCAGCGCCGGGACACCTCAGAAAGAGACCCAGTACTTC. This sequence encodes CSAGTPQKETQYF. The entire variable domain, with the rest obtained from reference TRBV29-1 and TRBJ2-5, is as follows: SAVISQKPSRDICQRGTSLTIQCQVDSQVTMMFWYRQQPGQSLTLIATANQGSEATYESGFVIDKFPISRPNLTFSTLTVSNMSPEDSSIYLCSAGTPQKETQYFGPGTRLLVL.

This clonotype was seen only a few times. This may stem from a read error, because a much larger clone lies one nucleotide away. The CDR3 protein is CSAREDRSGGNQPQHF. CDR3 sequence (DNA): TGCAGTGCTAGAGAAGACAGGTCGGGGGGCAATCAGCCCCAGCATTTT. V usage is TRBV20-1 and J usage is TRBJ1-5; perhaps TRBD1 as D (6 bases). Germline CDR1 reads DFQATT; CDR2 reads SNEGSKA (reference sequence). The V end was cut by 0 bases, the J end by 2 bases, with 14 bases between. The CDR3 length is 16 residues.

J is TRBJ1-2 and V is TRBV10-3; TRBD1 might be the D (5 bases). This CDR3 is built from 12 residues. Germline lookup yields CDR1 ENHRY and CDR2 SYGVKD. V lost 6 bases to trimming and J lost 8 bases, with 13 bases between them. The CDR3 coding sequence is TGTGCCATCAGATTGGGGCAGGAAGGCTACACCTTC. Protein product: CAIRLGQEGYTF.

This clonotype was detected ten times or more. CDR3 sequence (DNA): TGTGCCAGCAGCCAACCACCCTCCTATGGCTACACCTTC. It yields the protein CASSQPPSYGYTF. The chain couples TRBV9 to TRBJ1-2, with no clear D. The CDR3 runs 13 residues. Trimming left V 4 bases short and J 4 bases short, with 11 bases between. Germline V gives CDR1 SGDLS, CDR2 YYNGEE.

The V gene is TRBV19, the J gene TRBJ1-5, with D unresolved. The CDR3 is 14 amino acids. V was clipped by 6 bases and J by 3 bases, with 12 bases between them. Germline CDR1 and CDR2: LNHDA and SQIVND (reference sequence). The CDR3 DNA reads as TGTGCCAGTAGGCCGGGTCGGTACAATCAGCCCCAGCATTTT. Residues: CASRPGRYNQPQHF.

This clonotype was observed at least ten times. CDR3 sequence reads: CASSSKTAGTAGNTIYF. The CDR3 nucleotides are TGTGCCAGCAGCTCCAAAACCGCCGGGACAGCTGGAAACACCATATATTTT. This rearrangement joins TRBV7-8 to TRBJ1-3; 7 positions agree with TRBD1. Per the germline V gene, CDR1 is SGHVS and CDR2 is FQNEAQ. The CDR3 length is 17 residues. The J segment lost 2 bases and the V segment lost 4 bases, leaving 11 bases of the junction unmatched.

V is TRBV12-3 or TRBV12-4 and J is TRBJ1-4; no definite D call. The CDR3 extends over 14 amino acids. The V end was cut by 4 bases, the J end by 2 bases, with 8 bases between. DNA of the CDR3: TGTGCCAGCAGTTGGGCCGGGACTAATGAAAAACTGTTTTTT. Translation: CASSWAGTNEKLFF.

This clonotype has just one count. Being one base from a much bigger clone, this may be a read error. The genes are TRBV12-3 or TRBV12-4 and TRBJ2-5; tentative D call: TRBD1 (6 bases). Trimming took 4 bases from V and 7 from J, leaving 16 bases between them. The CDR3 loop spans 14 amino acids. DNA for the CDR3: TGTGCCAGCAGTTCCTCAGGGGTATGGGGGACCCAGTACTTC. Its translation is CASSSSGVWGTQYF.

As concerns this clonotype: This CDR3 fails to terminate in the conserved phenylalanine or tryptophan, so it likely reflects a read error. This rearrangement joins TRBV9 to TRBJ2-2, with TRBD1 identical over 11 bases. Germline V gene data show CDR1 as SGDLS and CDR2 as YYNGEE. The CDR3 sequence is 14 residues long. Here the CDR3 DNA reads TGCGCCAGCAGCGGACAGGGGGCGACCGGGGAGCTGTTTATT. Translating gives CASSGQGATGELFI.

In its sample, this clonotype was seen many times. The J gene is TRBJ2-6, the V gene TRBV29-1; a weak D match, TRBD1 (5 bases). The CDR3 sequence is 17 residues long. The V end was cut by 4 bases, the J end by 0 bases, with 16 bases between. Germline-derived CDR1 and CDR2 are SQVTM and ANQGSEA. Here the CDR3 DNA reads TGCAGCGTTGTGACGGGCCCGGACAACTCTGGGGCCAACGTCCTGACTTTC. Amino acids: CSVVTGPDNSGANVLTF.

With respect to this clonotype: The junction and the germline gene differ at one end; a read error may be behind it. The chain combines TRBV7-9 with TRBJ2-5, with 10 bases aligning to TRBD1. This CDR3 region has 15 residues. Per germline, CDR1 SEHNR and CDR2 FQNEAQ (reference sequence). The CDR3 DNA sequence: TGCGCCAGCACCAGGCCGGGACAGGGGCCAGAGACCCAGTACTTC. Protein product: CASTRPGQGPETQYF.